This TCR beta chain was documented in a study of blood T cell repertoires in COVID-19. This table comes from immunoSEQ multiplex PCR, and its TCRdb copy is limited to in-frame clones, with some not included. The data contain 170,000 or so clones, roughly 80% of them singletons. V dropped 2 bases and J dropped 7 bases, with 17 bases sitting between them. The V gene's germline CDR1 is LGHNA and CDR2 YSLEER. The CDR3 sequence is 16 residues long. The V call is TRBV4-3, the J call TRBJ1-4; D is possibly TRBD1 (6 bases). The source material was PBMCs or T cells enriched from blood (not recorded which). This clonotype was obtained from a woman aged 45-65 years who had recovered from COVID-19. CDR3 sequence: CASSQRPAGAGEKLFF. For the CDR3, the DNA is TGCGCCAGCAGCCAAAGGCCCGCAGGGGCCGGTGAAAAACTGTTTTTT.